These 21 T cell receptor beta chains were all obtained from the same sample, sequenced in a study of blood T cell repertoires in COVID-19. Sequencing used immunoSEQ multiplex PCR; TCRdb keeps in-frame clones, though not all of them. The top ten clones hold 0.7% of a sample with a few hundred thousand clones, 88% of them seen once. The sequenced sample consisted of peripheral blood. The source of these receptors is a human donor in a cohort sampled during active COVID-19.

This clone has just one count. The V call is TRBV5-1, the J call TRBJ2-7, with 8 bases that match TRBD2. This CDR3 contains 15 residues. J lost 5 bases, V lost 5 bases, and 12 bases had no gene match. Looked up from germline, CDR1 is SGHRS and CDR2 is YFSETQ. The CDR3 protein is CASRLFGSGDDEQYF. In nucleotides, the CDR3 is TGCGCCAGCAGACTATTTGGTAGCGGGGACGACGAGCAGTACTTC. The complete variable domain, with remaining parts taken from reference TRBV5-1 and TRBJ2-7, reads KAGVTQTPRYLIKTRGQQVTLSCSPISGHRSVSWYQQTPGQGLQFLFEYFSETQRNKGNFPGRFSGRQFSNSRSEMNVSTLELGDSALYLCASRLFGSGDDEQYFGPGTRLTVT.

V and J are TRBV28 and TRBJ2-7; D gene uncertain. The ends were cut back, 9 bases at V and 3 bases at J, with 21 bases in the middle. Germline lookup yields CDR1 MDHEN and CDR2 SYDVKM. There are 15 residues in the CDR3. The CDR3 region has the DNA TGTGCCAGTGATCAAAACAAAGATGTACACTACGAGCAGTACTTC. This gives the protein CASDQNKDVHYEQYF.

CDR3 loop: CASSFPARGTTLEAFF. DNA for the CDR3: TGTGCCAGCAGCTTTCCGGCTAGGGGGACTACACTGGAAGCTTTCTTT. This chain connects TRBV11-2 to TRBJ1-1, with a tentative D call TRBD1 (6 bases). Germline CDR1 reads SGHAT; CDR2 reads FQNNGV. V lost 3 bases and J lost 8, with 22 bases in between. The CDR3 spans 16 residues.

The rearrangement uses TRBV27 and TRBJ1-2, with 10 bases aligning to TRBD1. J gave up 6 bases and V 4 bases, and 11 bases lay outside the gene matches. The CDR3 has 16 residues. Germline values: CDR1 MNHEY, CDR2 SMNVEV (reference sequence). CDR3 amino acids: CASSSSRDRGRNGYTF. The CDR3 region has the DNA TGTGCCAGCAGTTCCTCCAGGGACAGGGGAAGGAATGGCTACACCTTC.

The chain links TRBV6-5 to TRBJ1-3; no reliable D call. Trimming pared 0 bases from V and 3 bases from J, leaving 3 bases between. The CDR3 sequence is 13 residues long. Germline loops: CDR1 MNHEY, CDR2 SVGAGI. The CDR3 coding sequence is TGTGCCAGCAGTTACTCCTTTGGAAACACCATATATTTT. Its protein is CASSYSFGNTIYF.

This rearrangement joins TRBV11-1 to TRBJ2-6; no clear D gene. Germline V gives CDR1 SGHAT, CDR2 FQDESV (reference sequence). V was cut by 6 bases and J by 3 bases, with 9 bases left in between. The CDR3 runs 14 residues. The CDR3 loop is CASSLSYGANVLTF. CDR3 DNA sequence: TGTGCCAGCAGTCTCTCGTATGGGGCCAACGTCCTGACTTTC.

The rearrangement uses TRBV18 and TRBJ1-1; D unclear. CDR3 length equals 15 residues. V lost 0 bases to trimming and J lost 0 bases, with 8 bases between them. Germline V lookup: CDR1 KGHSH, CDR2 LQKENI. The CDR3 protein is CASSPPSHLNTEAFF. CDR3 in DNA: TGTGCCAGCTCACCACCGAGTCACCTGAACACTGAAGCTTTCTTT.

The V gene is TRBV15, the J gene TRBJ2-3; TRBD2 matches 7 bases. Germline CDR1 is LNHNV and CDR2 is YYDKDF (reference sequence). J was trimmed by 4 bases and V by 0 bases; bases with no gene match: 10. The CDR3 runs 17 residues. The CDR3 DNA follows: TGTGCCACCAGCAGAGATAGGATGCGAGCGGGATCAGATACGCAGTATTTT. This translates into CATSRDRMRAGSDTQYF.

The rearrangement joins TRBV7-6 to TRBJ2-1, with 9 bases that match TRBD2. The CDR3 contains 15 residues. The V gene end was trimmed by 7 bases and the J gene end by 3 bases; junction bases not matched to a gene: 7. Germline assignment: CDR1 SGHVS and CDR2 FNYEAQ. In DNA, the CDR3 is TGTGCCAGCACCACTGTAGCGGGAGTCTACAATGAGCAGTTCTTC. Protein product: CASTTVAGVYNEQFF.

This chain links TRBV5-6 with TRBJ1-3; no clear D. The CDR3 has 14 amino acids. Germline-derived CDR1 and CDR2 are SGHDT and YYEEEE. The ends were cut back, 0 bases at V and 0 bases at J, with 4 bases in the middle. The CDR3 DNA is TGTGCCAGCAGCTTGGTCTACTCTGGAAACACCATATATTTT. The encoded protein is CASSLVYSGNTIYF.

The chain carries TRBV28 and TRBJ1-5; a possible D gene is TRBD1 (5 bases). The CDR3 has 17 amino acids. CDR1 is MDHEN and CDR2 is SYDVKM in the germline V gene. With 6 bases removed from V and 10 bases from J, the gap between germline ends came to 28 bases. The CDR3 loop reads CASSSPRQSAKPEPQHF. The CDR3 nucleotides are TGTGCCAGCAGCTCACCCCGACAGAGCGCGAAACCAGAACCCCAGCATTTT.

Concerning this clone: Germline and junction disagree at one end, which may indicate a read error. This sequence joins TRBV2 and TRBJ2-1, with 10 bases fitting TRBD2. Germline loops: CDR1 SNHLY, CDR2 FYNNEI. This CDR3 has 17 residues. CDR3 sequence: CASSEALLAGGDNEQFF. The CDR3, as DNA: TGTGCCAGCAGCGAAGCCCTTTTAGCGGGGGGCGACAATGAGCAGTTCTTC.

This rearrangement joins TRBV5-4 to TRBJ2-7; tentative D call: TRBD2 (5 bases). There are 13 residues in the CDR3. Per germline, CDR1 SGHNT and CDR2 YYREEE (reference sequence). V lost 1 base and J lost 5, with 10 bases in between. For the CDR3, the DNA is TGTGCCAGCAGCTTGCGGGGTAGCCACGAGCAGTACTTC. Its protein product is CASSLRGSHEQYF.

This clone appeared once. CDR3 loop: CASSRFAGGLTGELFF. The DNA for the CDR3 is TGTGCCAGCAGCCGTTTTGCGGGGGGTCTCACCGGGGAGCTGTTTTTT. The rearrangement joins TRBV5-4 to TRBJ2-2, with 8 bases identical to TRBD2. V trimming: 4 bases; J trimming: 4 bases; junction bases outside the gene matches: 9. The CDR3 covers 16 residues. The germline gives CDR1 SGHNT, CDR2 YYREEE (reference sequence).

In this sample, this clone turned up once. V gene TRBV7-9 combines with J gene TRBJ2-5, with 7 bases that match TRBD2. The CDR3 runs to 14 residues. With 5 bases clipped from V and 2 bases from J, the junction kept 5 bases outside the gene matches. Germline V gives CDR1 SEHNR, CDR2 FQNEAQ (reference sequence). The CDR3 nucleotides read TGTGCCAGCAGCAGGTGGGGGGGACAAGAGACCCAGTACTTC. Its protein product is CASSRWGGQETQYF.

The V call is TRBV30, the J call TRBJ2-7; 11 nucleotides match TRBD2. The V and J ends lost 3 bases and 4 bases, in that order; junction bases with no gene match: 5. This CDR3 is 14 amino acids long. From germline, CDR1 is GTSNPN and CDR2 SVGIG (reference sequence). The CDR3 spells CAWRTSGKRYEQYF. The CDR3 DNA is TGTGCCTGGAGGACTAGCGGGAAACGATACGAGCAGTACTTC.

The chain joins TRBV7-9 to TRBJ2-7; maybe TRBD2 (6 bases). The CDR3 length is 16 residues. The ends were cut back, 0 bases at V and 7 bases at J, with 19 bases in the middle. Germline CDR1 is SEHNR and CDR2 is FQNEAQ (reference sequence). The CDR3 DNA follows: TGTGCCAGCAGCTTAGCGGGAGGCGGACCAAGTACGGAGCAGTACTTC. Translated: CASSLAGGGPSTEQYF.

The rearrangement joins TRBV2 to TRBJ2-3, with D maybe TRBD2 (5 bases). V was trimmed by 7 bases and J by 0 bases, leaving 8 bases between them. The CDR3 runs 13 residues. Germline-derived CDR1 and CDR2 are SNHLY and FYNNEI. The CDR3 loop is CASKRDSTDTQYF. DNA for the CDR3: TGTGCCAGCAAACGGGATAGCACAGATACGCAGTATTTT. The whole variable domain, filled in from reference TRBV2 and TRBJ2-3, reads EPEVTQTPSHQVTQMGQEVILRCVPISNHLYFYWYRQILGQKVEFLVSFYNNEISEKSEIFDDQFSVERPDGSNFTLKIRSTKLEDSAMYFCASKRDSTDTQYFGPGTRLTVL.

This chain joins TRBV24-1 and TRBJ2-3; tentatively, D is TRBD2 (5 bases). The CDR3 has 14 residues. Trimming shortened V by 1 base and J by 4 bases, and 8 bases separated the two germline ends. CDR1 and CDR2 (germline): KGHDR, SFDVKD. The CDR3 loop is CATSDLGSSDTQYF. DNA for the CDR3: TGTGCCACCAGTGATTTAGGGAGTTCAGATACGCAGTATTTT.

The chain joins TRBV28 to TRBJ2-7, with TRBD1 as a possible D gene (5 bases). Per germline, CDR1 MDHEN and CDR2 SYDVKM. The ends were cut back, 2 bases at V and 2 bases at J, with 19 bases in the middle. The CDR3 contains 17 residues. Here the CDR3 DNA reads TGTGCCAGCAGTTTAATGGTCTGGGGAAGGGGTGCCTACGAGCAGTACTTC. Its protein product is CASSLMVWGRGAYEQYF.

This clone came up once. The chain is built from TRBV3-1 (or the pseudogene TRBV3-2) and TRBJ2-3; 8 nucleotides agree with TRBD1. Germline CDR1 is LGHDT and CDR2 is YNNKEL (reference sequence). The CDR3 length is 18 residues. J lost 4 bases, V lost 0 bases, and 12 bases had no gene match. CDR3 bases: TGTGCCAGCAGCCAAGAAGGACAGGGAAGGAATTCTGCAGATACGCAGTATTTT. Amino acid sequence: CASSQEGQGRNSADTQYF.